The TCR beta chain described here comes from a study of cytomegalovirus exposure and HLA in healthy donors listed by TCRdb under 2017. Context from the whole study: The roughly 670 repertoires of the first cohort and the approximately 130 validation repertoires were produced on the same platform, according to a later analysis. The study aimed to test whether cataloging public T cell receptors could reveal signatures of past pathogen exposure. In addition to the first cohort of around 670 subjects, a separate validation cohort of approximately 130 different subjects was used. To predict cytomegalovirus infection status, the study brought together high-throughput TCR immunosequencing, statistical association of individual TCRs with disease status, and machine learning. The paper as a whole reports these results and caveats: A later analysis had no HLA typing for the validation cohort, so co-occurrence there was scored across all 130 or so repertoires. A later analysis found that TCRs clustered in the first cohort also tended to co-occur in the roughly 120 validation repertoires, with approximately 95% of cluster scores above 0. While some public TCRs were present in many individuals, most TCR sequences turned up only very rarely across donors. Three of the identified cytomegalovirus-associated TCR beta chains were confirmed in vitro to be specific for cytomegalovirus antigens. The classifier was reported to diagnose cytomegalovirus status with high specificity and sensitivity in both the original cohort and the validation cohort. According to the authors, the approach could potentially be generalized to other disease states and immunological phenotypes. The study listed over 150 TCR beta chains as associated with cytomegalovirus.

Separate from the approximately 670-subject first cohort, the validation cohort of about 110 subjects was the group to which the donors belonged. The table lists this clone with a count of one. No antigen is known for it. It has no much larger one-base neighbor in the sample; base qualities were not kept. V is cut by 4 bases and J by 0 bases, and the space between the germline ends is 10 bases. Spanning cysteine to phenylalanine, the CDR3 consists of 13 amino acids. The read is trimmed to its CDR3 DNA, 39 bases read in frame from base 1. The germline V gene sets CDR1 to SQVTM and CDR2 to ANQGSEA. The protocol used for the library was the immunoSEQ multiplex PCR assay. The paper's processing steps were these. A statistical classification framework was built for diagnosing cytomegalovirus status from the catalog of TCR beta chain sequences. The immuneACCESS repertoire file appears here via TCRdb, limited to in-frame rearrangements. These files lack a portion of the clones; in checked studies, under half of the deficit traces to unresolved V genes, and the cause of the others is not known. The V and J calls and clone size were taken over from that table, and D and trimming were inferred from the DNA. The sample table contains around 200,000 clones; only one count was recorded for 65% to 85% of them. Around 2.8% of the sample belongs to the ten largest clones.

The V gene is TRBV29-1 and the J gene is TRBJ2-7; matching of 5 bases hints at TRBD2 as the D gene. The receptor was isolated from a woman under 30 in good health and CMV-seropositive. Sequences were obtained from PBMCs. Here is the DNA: TGCAGCGTTGTCGGGGTTTTCTCCTACGAGCAGTACTTC. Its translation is CSVVGVFSYEQYF.